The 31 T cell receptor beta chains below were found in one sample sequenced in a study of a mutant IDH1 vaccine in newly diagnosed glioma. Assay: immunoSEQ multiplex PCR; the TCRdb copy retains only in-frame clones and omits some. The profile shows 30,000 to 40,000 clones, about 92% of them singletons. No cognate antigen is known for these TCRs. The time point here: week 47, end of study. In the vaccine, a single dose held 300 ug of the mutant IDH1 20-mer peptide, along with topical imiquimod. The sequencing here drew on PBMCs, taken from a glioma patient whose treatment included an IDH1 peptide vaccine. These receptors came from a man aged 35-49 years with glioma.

CDR3 region: CASSIGRQNTEAFF. The CDR3 region has the DNA TGTGCCAGTAGTATAGGACGGCAGAACACTGAAGCTTTCTTT. This chain joins TRBV19 and TRBJ1-1; D remains unclear. Deletions cut 1 base from V and 1 base from J, with 7 bases between. Looked up from germline, CDR1 is LNHDA and CDR2 is SQIVND (reference sequence). The CDR3 covers 14 residues.

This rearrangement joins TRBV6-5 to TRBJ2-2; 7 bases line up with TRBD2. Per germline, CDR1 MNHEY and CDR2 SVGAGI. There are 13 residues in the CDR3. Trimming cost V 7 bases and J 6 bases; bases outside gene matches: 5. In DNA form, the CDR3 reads TGTGCCAGCACGCGCGGGGGTCCCGGGGAGCTGTTTTTT. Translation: CASTRGGPGELFF.

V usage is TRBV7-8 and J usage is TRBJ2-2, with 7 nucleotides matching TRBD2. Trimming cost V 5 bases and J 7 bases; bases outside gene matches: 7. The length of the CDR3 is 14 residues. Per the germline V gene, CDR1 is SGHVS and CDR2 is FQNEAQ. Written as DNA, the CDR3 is TGTGCCAGCAGCCCCGGGACTATTGACGGGGAGCTGTTTTTT. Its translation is CASSPGTIDGELFF.

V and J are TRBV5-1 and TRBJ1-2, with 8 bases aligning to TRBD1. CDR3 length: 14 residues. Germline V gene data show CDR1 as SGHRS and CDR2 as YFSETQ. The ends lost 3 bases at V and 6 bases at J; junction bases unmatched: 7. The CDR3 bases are TGCGCCAGCAGCTGGAGGGACAGGCCCGATGGCTACACCTTC. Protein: CASSWRDRPDGYTF.

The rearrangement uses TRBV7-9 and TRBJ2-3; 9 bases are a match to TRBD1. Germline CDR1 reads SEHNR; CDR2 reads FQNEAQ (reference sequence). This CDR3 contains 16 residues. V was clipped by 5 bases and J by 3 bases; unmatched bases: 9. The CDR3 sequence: CASSTTPGQGTDTQYF. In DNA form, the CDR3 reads TGTGCCAGCAGCACCACACCGGGACAGGGAACAGATACGCAGTATTTT.

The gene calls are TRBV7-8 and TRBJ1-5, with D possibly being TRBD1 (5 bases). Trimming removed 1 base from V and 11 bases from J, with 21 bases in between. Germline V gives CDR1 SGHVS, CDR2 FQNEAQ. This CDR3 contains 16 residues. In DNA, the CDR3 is TGTGCCAGCAGCTTAGGTGGCGGGACTATCAGTTGGGCCCAGCATTTT. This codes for CASSLGGGTISWAQHF.

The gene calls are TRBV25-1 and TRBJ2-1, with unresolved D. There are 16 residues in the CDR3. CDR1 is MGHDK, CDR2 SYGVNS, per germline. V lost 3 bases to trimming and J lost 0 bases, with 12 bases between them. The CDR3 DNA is TGTGCCAGCAGTGACCACGCATCCACCTCCTACAATGAGCAGTTCTTC. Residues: CASSDHASTSYNEQFF.

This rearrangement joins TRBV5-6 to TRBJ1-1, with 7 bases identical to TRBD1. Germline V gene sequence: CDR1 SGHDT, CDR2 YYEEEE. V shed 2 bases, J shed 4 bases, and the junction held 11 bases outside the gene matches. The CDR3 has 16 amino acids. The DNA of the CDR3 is TGTGCCAGCAGCTTCGGGGCAGGGGGAGGCAGCACTGAAGCTTTCTTT. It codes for CASSFGAGGGSTEAFF.

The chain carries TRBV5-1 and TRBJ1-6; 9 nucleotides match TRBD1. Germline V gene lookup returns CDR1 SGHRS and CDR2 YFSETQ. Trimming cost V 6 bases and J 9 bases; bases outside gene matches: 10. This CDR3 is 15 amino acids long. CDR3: CASTKRTGESSPLHF. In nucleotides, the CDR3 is TGCGCCAGCACCAAAAGGACAGGGGAGAGTTCACCCCTCCACTTT.

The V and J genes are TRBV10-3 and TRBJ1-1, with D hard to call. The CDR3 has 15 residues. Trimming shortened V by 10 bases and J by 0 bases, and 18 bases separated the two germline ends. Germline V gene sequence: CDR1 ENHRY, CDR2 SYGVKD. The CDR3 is CATDPRGPMNTEAFF. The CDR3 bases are TGTGCCACCGACCCCCGAGGTCCAATGAACACTGAAGCTTTCTTT.

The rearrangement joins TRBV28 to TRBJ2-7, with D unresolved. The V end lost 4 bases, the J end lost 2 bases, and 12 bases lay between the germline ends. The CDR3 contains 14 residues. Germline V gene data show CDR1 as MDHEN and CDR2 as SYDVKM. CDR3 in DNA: TGTGCCAGCAGTTCCCTTCAATTAACCTACGAGCAGTACTTC. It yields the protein CASSSLQLTYEQYF.

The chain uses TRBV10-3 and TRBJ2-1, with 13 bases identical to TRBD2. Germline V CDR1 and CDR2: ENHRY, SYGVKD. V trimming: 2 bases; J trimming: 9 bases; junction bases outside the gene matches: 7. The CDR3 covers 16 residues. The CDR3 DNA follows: TGTGCCATCAGTGAGCCCGGGACTAGCGGGATAAGTGAGCAGTTCTTC. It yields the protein CAISEPGTSGISEQFF.

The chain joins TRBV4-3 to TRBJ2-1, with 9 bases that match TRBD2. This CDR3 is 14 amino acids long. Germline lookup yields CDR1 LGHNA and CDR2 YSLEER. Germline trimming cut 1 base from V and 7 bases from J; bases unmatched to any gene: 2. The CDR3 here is CASSQGLAGNEQFF. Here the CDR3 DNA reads TGCGCCAGCAGCCAAGGTCTAGCGGGAAATGAGCAGTTCTTC.

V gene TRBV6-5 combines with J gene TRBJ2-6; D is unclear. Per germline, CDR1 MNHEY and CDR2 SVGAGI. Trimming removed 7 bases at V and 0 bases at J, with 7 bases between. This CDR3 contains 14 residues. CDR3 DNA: TGTGCCAGCACCTACAGCTCTGGGGCCAACGTCCTGACTTTC. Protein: CASTYSSGANVLTF.

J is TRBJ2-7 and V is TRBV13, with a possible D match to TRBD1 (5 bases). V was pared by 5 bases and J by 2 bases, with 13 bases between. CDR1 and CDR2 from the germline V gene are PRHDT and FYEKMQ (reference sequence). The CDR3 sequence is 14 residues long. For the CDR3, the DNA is TGTGCCAGCAGCCCCCGGACATCGACCTACGAGCAGTACGTC. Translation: CASSPRTSTYEQYV.

The CDR3 region has the DNA TGTGCCAGCAGTTACTCGGGGACTAGCGGGAGTGATACGCAGTATTTT. The encoded protein is CASSYSGTSGSDTQYF. The V gene is TRBV6-5, the J gene TRBJ2-3; 14 bases align to TRBD2. The junction had 2 bases not matched to a gene; V was cut back by 0 bases and J by 6 bases. CDR3 length equals 16 residues. CDR1 MNHEY and CDR2 SVGAGI come from the germline V gene.

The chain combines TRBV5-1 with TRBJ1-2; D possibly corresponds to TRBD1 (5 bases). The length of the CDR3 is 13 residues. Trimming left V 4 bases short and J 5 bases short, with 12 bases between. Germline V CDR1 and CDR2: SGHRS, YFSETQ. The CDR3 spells CASSPDTIYGYTF. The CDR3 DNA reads TGCGCCAGCAGCCCGGACACAATTTATGGCTACACCTTC.

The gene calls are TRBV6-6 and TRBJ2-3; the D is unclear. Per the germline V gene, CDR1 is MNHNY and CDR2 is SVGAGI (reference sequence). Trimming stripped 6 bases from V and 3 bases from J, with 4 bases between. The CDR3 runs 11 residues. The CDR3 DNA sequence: TGTGCCAGCAGCCTTACAGATACGCAGTATTTT. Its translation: CASSLTDTQYF.

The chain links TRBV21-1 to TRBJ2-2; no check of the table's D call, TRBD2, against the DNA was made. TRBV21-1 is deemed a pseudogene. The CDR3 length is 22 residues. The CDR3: CASALRGGRYWVDKPPHGELFF. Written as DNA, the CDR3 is TGTGCCAGCGCCCTCCGTGGCGGGAGGTATTGGGTCGACAAACCCCCACACGGGGAGCTGTTTTTT.

CDR3 nucleotide sequence: TGTGCCAGCAGCTTAACGTTTACCGACAATGAGCAGTTCTTC. Residues: CASSLTFTDNEQFF. The rearrangement joins TRBV7-3 to TRBJ2-1, with unresolved D. The V end was cut by 0 bases, the J end by 5 bases, with 8 bases between. CDR3 size: 14 residues. The germline V gene has CDR1 SGHTA and CDR2 FQGTGA.

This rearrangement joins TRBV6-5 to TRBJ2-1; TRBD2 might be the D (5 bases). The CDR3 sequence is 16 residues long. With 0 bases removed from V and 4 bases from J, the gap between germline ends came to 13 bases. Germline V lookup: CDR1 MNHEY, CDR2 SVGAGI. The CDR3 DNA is TGTGCCAGCAGTTACTCGGGAGTCCGTCCTTACAATGAGCAGTTCTTC. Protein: CASSYSGVRPYNEQFF.

CDR3 bases: TGTGCCAGCCGATCGGGACTTATTAGCAATCAGCCCCAGCATTTT. Translation gives CASRSGLISNQPQHF. The rearrangement joins TRBV28 to TRBJ1-5; D is possibly TRBD1 (5 bases). Germline CDR1 MDHEN, CDR2 SYDVKM. This CDR3 spans 15 amino acids. Trimming took 8 bases from V and 0 from J, leaving 14 bases between them.

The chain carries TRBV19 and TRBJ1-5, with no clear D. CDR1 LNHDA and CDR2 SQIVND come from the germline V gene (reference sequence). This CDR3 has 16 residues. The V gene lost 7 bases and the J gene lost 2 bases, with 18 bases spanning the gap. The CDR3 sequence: CASMQVTSGGNQPQHF. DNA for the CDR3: TGTGCCAGTATGCAGGTGACTAGCGGCGGCAATCAGCCCCAGCATTTT.

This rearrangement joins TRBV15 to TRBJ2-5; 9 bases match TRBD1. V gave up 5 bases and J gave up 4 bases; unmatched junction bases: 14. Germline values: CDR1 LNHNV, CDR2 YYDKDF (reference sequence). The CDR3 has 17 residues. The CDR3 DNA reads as TGTGCCACCAGCGAATACTCACAGGGGGCGGGAAGAGAGACCCAGTACTTC. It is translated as CATSEYSQGAGRETQYF.

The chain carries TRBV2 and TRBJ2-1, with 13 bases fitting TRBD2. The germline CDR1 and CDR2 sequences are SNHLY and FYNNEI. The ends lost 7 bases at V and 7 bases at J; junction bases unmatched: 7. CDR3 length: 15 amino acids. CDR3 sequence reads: CASKPSTSGGNEQFF. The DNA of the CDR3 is TGTGCCAGCAAACCTTCGACTAGCGGGGGGAATGAGCAGTTCTTC. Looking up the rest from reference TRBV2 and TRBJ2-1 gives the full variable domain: EPEVTQTPSHQVTQMGQEVILRCVPISNHLYFYWYRQILGQKVEFLVSFYNNEISEKSEIFDDQFSVERPDGSNFTLKIRSTKLEDSAMYFCASKPSTSGGNEQFFGPGTRLTVL.

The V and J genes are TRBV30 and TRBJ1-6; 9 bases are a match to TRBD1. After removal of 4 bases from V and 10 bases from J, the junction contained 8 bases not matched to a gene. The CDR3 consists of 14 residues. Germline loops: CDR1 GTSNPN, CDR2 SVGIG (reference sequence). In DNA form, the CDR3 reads TGTGCCTGGAACAAACAGGGGGCAAGGTCACCCCTCCACTTT. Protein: CAWNKQGARSPLHF. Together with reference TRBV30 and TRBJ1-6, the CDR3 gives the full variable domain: SQTIHQWPATLVQPVGSPLSLECTVEGTSNPNLYWYRQAAGRGLQLLFYSVGIGQISSEVPQNLSASRPQDRQFILSSKKLLLSDSGFYLCAWNKQGARSPLHFGNGTRLTVT.

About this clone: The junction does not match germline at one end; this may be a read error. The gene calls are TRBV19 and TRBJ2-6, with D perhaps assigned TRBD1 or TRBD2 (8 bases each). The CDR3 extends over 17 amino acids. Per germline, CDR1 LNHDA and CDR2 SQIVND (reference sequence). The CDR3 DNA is TGTGCCAGCAGTATAGCGGGACAGGACTCTGGGGCCAACGTCCTGACTTTC. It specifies CASSIAGQDSGANVLTF.

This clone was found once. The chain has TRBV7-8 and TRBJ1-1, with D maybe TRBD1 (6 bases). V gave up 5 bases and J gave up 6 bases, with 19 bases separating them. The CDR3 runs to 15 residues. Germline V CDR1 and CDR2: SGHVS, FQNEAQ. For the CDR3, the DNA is TGTGCCAGCAGCAAGACACCGCTGGGGGCCCCTGAAGCTTTCTTT. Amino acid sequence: CASSKTPLGAPEAFF. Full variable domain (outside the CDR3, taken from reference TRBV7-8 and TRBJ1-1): GAGVSQSPRYKVAKRGQDVALRCDPISGHVSLFWYQQALGQGPEFLTYFQNEAQLDKSGLPSDRFFAERPEGSVSTLKIQRTQQEDSAVYLCASSKTPLGAPEAFFGQGTRLTVV.

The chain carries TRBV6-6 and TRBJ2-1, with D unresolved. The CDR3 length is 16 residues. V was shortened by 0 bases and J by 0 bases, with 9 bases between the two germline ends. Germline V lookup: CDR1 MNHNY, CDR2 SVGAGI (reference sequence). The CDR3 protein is CASSYSNPGSYNEQFF. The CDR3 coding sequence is TGTGCCAGCAGTTACTCGAACCCAGGCTCCTACAATGAGCAGTTCTTC.

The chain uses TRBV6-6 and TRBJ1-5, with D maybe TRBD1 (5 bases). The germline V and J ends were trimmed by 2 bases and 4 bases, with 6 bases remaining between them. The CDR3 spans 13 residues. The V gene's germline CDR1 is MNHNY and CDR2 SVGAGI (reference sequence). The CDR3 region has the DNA TGTGCCAGCAGTTACCCAGGGAATCAGCCCCAGCATTTT. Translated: CASSYPGNQPQHF.

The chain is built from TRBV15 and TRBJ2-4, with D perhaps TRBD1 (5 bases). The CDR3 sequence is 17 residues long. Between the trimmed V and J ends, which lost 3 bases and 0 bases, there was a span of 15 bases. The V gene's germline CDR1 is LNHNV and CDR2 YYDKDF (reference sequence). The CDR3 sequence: CATSRITGLLAKNIQYF. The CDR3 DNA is TGTGCCACCAGCAGGATCACAGGTCTACTAGCCAAAAACATTCAGTACTTC. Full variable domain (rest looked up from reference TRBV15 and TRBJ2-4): DAMVIQNPRYQVTQFGKPVTLSCSQTLNHNVMYWYQQKSSQAPKLLFHYYDKDFNNEADTPDNFQSRRPNTSFCFLDIRSPGLGDTAMYLCATSRITGLLAKNIQYFGAGTRLSVL.